This T cell receptor (beta chain) was obtained from a study of shared clonotypes between healthy human individuals (dated by TCRdb to 2018 to 2021). Turning to the overall study: Three men and a couple of women, aged 18 to 49 years, made up the cohort. The study deeply sequenced blood TCR repertoires of five healthy adults to estimate repertoire size and the extent of clonotype sharing between individuals. Between about 0.94 and 10 billion PBMCs per donor were obtained by leukapheresis. Per donor, three plates each were used for CD4 naive and CD4 memory, two for CD8 naive, and one for CD8 memory. To increase sequencing depth and limit assay-specific biases, different laboratories used diverse techniques to prepare libraries and sequence TCR repertoires.

CD8 naive samples were obtained by positive selection for CCR7 among CD45RO-negative cells, yielding a CD45RA+CCR7+ population from which TemRA cells were excluded. Healthy HIV-negative adults with no recently reported acute infections or vaccinations were included as donors. Every donor was a Caucasian adult living in Nashville, Tennessee, USA. After blood collection by leukapheresis, PBMCs were isolated using Ficoll-Histopaque density gradient centrifugation and then cryopreserved in the vapor phase of liquid nitrogen. Analytical flow cytometry was used to check the purity and quantity of every magnetically sorted T cell population. Each sorted fraction had its genomic DNA isolated and then quantified by UV absorbance on a Nanodrop 2000c. Using the deep immunoSEQ assay, multiplex PCR amplified TCR CDR3 regions from genomic DNA. For each cell subset, the extracted genomic DNA was distributed evenly across all wells of several immunoSEQ 96-well plates, and each plate served as one replicate. For sorted subsets, about 220 ng of genomic DNA, equivalent to some 33,000 T cell genomes, went into each replicate PCR. Purified libraries were quantified with a Qubit 3.0 fluorometer, sized on a Bioanalyzer 2100, and re-quantified with the KAPA Library Quantification kit. A separate single-read 150-cycle Illumina NextSeq 550 flow cell was used to sequence each immunoSEQ 96-well plate. Processing in the source paper ran as follows. The immunoSEQ output contained only junctional sequences without quality scores, so filtering could not match that applied to full-length reads. Sequences were annotated with PyIR, a Python wrapper for IgBLAST v1.9, and V/J genes and CDR3 were assigned using IMGT germline references. Reads were removed for weak V/J assignments (E-value above 1e-6), missing CDR3, stop codons, out-of-frame junctions, or ambiguous translated residues. A V3J clonotype was defined by an identical inferred V gene, J gene, and CDR3 amino acid sequence. Percentage overlap between repertoires was computed as shared unique clonotypes divided by the size of the smaller repertoire. Richness of each repertoire was evaluated using RTK rarefaction, the Chao1 estimator, and Recon v2.1 estimates of unobserved clonotypes. Generation probabilities for all TCRbeta clonotypes obtained by the gDNA method from a few donors were computed using OLGA. As stored in TCRdb, this immuneACCESS dataset retains in-frame rearrangements with V and J assigned. A fraction of the clones does not appear; measured against another copy, unresolved V genes explain less than half of the discrepancy, and the remainder lacks a known reason. V and J calls and clone size are as listed in that table; D and trimming were resolved from the DNA. Counted in this sample were about 2.2 million clones; more than 85% of them appeared once. In total, the top ten clones hold around 1.7% of the sample.

The study at large found these results: Compared with non-shared clonotypes, clonotypes shared by all four sorted-subset donors had higher generation probabilities. Pairwise subsampling indicated that sequencing depth was expected to affect the degree of clonotype sharing among donors. Because the study included only a small number of donors, the genetic and exposure-history diversity represented was limited. Roughly 5.2% of naive CD4, 3.5% of naive CD8, approximately 2.2% of memory CD4, and approximately 0.39% of memory CD8 clonotypes were shared across four donors. Naive subsets generally had larger estimated clonotype richness than memory subsets. Sampling was restricted to blood, and TCR repertoires in tissue are likely to differ from TCR repertoires in blood. Incomplete sequencing was indicated by rarefaction of sorted-subset datasets, despite the large sequencing depth.

As concerns this clone: What this receptor recognizes is not known. No base-level quality is on record; no much larger clone is a single base apart.

V is cut by 5 bases and J by 0 bases, and the space between the germline ends is 14 bases. The germline V gene yields SGHRS for CDR1 and YFSETQ for CDR2. The CDR3, from cysteine to phenylalanine, totals 16 residues. The read is trimmed to its CDR3 DNA, 48 bases read in frame from base 1. Sequencing input: naive CD8+ T cells from PBMCs. In the paper's terms, the cell subset or site label means: CD45RA+CCR7+. This clonotype was sampled from a man aged 18 to 29 in good health. Some clones in this sample may be carry-over from other donors' samples. The chain is assembled from TRBV5-1 and TRBJ1-4; the D gene identity is not certain. The CDR3 loop reads CASSQMGLATNEKLFF. The DNA sequence is as follows: TGCGCCAGCAGTCAGATGGGCTTGGCAACTAATGAAAAACTGTTTTTT. The variable domain in full, with residues beyond the CDR3 obtained from the reference TRBV5-1 and TRBJ1-4 genes, is KAGVTQTPRYLIKTRGQQVTLSCSPISGHRSVSWYQQTPGQGLQFLFEYFSETQRNKGNFPGRFSGRQFSNSRSEMNVSTLELGDSALYLCASSQMGLATNEKLFFGSGTQLSVL.